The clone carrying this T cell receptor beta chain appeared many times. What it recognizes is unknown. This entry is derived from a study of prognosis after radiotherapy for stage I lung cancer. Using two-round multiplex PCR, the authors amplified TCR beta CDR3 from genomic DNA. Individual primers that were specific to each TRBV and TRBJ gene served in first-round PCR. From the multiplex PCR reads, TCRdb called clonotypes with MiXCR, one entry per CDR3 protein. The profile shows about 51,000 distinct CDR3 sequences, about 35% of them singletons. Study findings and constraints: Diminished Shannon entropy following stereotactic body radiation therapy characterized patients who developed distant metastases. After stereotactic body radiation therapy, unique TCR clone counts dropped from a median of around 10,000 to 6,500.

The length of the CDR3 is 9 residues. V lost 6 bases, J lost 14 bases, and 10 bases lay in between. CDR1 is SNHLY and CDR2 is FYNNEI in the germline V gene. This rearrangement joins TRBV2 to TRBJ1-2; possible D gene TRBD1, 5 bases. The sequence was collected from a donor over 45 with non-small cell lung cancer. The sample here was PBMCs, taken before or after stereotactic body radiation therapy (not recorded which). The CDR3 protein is CASRGTPTF. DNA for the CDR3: TGTGCCAGCAGAGGGACGCCGACCTTC. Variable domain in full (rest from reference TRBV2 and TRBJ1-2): EPEVTQTPSHQVTQMGQEVILRCVPISNHLYFYWYRQILGQKVEFLVSFYNNEISEKSEIFDDQFSVERPDGSNFTLKIRSTKLEDSAMYFCASRGTPTFGSGTRLTVV.